The clone carrying this T cell receptor beta chain was found a few times. Its antigen is unknown. This sample is part of a study of post-analysis software for immune sequencing data. Study context: Included courses were relapsing-remitting and secondary progressive multiple sclerosis; progressive-relapsing multiple sclerosis was also included.

General study findings and limits: Elevated frequency relative to controls characterized roughly 5 TRBV segments in patients, TRBV5-6, TRBV5-1 and TRBV20-1 among them. Under F measure analysis, samples from one preparation batch co-clustered strongly.

This CDR3 spans 11 amino acids. Germline V gene lookup returns CDR1 KGHDR and CDR2 SFDVKD. The germline V and J ends were trimmed by 7 bases and 3 bases, with 2 bases remaining between them. The TCR beta cDNA libraries carried unique molecular identifiers. TCRdb reprocessed the PCR reads via MiXCR and lists one record per CDR3 protein. The top ten clones hold 4.5% to 5.5% of a sample with over 250,000 distinct CDR3 sequences, 35% to 45% of them seen once. The chain couples TRBV24-1 to TRBJ2-2, with D uncertain. The TCR comes from a girl aged 5 to 17 with multiple sclerosis. The specimen was blood. CDR3 bases: TGTGCCACCAGCCACACCGGGGAGCTGTTTTTT. This gives the protein CATSHTGELFF.